This T cell receptor beta chain was recorded in a study of blood T cell repertoires in COVID-19. About the study: Collection of acute and convalescent COVID-19 samples took place in the United States, Italy and Spain.

Germline V gene data show CDR1 as MNHEY and CDR2 as SMNVEV (reference sequence). V was pared by 1 base and J by 6 bases, with 9 bases between. The CDR3 totals 13 residues. Original analysis: Reference gene primer amplification gave estimated nucleated cell counts. TCRdb's copy holds only in-frame clones and misses some; the assay was immunoSEQ multiplex PCR. That table supplies the V and J calls and clone size; D and trimming were determined from the DNA. This sample carries a few hundred thousand clones, over 75% of them seen once, and the ten largest clones take around 8%. This chain links TRBV27 with TRBJ1-1; D is uncertain. The clonotype was recovered from a woman aged 45-65 years who had recovered from COVID-19. Sequencing was performed on peripheral blood. The CDR3: CASSLFREAEAFF. The CDR3 bases are TGTGCCAGCAGTTTATTTCGGGAGGCTGAAGCTTTCTTT.